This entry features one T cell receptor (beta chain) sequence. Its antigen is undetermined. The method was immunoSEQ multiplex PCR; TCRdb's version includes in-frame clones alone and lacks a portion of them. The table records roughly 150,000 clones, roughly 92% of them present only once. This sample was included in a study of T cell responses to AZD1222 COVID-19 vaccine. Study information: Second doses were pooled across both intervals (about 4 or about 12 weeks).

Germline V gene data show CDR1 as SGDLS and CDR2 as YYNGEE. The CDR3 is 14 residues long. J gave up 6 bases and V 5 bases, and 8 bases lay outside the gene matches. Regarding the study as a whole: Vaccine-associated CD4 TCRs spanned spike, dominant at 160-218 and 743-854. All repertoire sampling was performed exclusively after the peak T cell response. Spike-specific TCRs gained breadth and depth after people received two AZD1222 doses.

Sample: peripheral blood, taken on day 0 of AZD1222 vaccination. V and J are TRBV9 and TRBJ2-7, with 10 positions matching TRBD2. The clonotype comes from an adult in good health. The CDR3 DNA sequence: TGTGCCAGCAGTCCAGCGGGAGGGCCGGTCGAGCAGTACTTC. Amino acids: CASSPAGGPVEQYF.